The entry that follows covers one TCR beta chain sequence. This specimen comes from a study of blood T cell repertoires in COVID-19. In the study overall: The samples span acute and convalescent COVID-19 from the United States, Italy and Spain. PBMCs, B-cell-depleted T cells, or T cells were the source of the cDNA or gDNA that made up the material.

In the authors' workflow: Cell counts per sample came from amplifying reference gene primers. Only in-frame clones appear in the TCRdb table, and some are missing; sequencing was by immunoSEQ multiplex PCR. V and J calls and clone size are as listed in that table; D and trimming were resolved from the DNA. The repertoire holds about 90,000 clones, with around nine tenths as singletons. The TCR comes from a man aged 45-65 years with acute or convalescent COVID-19. The sequencing sample was made of peripheral blood.

The CDR3 sequence: CASSQERAGGLRNEQFF. CDR3 sequence (DNA): TGTGCCAGCAGCCAAGAGAGGGCCGGGGGTTTGCGCAATGAGCAGTTCTTC. The rearrangement uses TRBV4-2 and TRBJ2-1, with a weak D call TRBD2 (6 bases). The V and J ends lost 0 bases and 6 bases respectively, with 18 bases between them. The CDR3 is 17 residues long. Germline V gene sequence: CDR1 LGHNA, CDR2 YNFKEQ.